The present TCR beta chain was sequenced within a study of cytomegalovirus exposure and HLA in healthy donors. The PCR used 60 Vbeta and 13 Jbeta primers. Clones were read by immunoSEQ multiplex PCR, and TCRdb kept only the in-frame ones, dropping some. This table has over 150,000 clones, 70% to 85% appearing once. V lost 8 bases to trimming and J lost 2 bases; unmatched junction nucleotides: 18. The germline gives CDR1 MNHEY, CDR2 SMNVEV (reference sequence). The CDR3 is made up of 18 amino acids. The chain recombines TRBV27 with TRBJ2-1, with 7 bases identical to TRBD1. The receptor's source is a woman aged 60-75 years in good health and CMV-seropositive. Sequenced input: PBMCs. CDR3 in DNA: TGTGCCAGCGGGCGAAGGGTGGTGACAACAGGGGCCTACAATGAGCAGTTCTTC. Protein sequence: CASGRRVVTTGAYNEQFF.